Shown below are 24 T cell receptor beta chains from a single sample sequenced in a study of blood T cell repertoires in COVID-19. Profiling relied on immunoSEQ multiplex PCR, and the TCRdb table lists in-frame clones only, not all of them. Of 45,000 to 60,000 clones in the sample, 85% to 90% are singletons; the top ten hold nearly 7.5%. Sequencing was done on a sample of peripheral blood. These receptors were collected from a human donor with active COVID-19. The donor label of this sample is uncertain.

The CDR3 loop is CASSLSAGGNTEAFF. The DNA of the CDR3 is TGTGCCAGCAGTTTATCCGCAGGGGGAAACACTGAAGCTTTCTTT. The genes are TRBV27 and TRBJ1-1; 7 bases align to TRBD1. Trimming cost V 0 bases and J 2 bases; bases outside gene matches: 3. The length of the CDR3 is 15 residues. CDR1 is MNHEY, CDR2 SMNVEV, per germline (reference sequence).

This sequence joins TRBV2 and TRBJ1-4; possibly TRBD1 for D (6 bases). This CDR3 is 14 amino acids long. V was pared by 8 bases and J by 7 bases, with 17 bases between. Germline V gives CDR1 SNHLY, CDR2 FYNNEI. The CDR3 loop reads CASEQGLGGEKLFF. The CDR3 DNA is TGTGCCAGCGAACAGGGTTTAGGCGGTGAAAAACTGTTTTTT. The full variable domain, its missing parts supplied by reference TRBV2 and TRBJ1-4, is EPEVTQTPSHQVTQMGQEVILRCVPISNHLYFYWYRQILGQKVEFLVSFYNNEISEKSEIFDDQFSVERPDGSNFTLKIRSTKLEDSAMYFCASEQGLGGEKLFFGSGTQLSVL.

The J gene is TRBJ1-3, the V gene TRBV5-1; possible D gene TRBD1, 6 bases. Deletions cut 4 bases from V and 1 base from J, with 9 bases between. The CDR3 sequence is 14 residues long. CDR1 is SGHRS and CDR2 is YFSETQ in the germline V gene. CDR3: CASSPQGSGNTIYF. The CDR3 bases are TGCGCCAGCAGCCCCCAGGGGTCTGGAAACACCATATATTTT. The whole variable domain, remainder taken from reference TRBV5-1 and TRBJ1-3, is KAGVTQTPRYLIKTRGQQVTLSCSPISGHRSVSWYQQTPGQGLQFLFEYFSETQRNKGNFPGRFSGRQFSNSRSEMNVSTLELGDSALYLCASSPQGSGNTIYFGEGSWLTVV.

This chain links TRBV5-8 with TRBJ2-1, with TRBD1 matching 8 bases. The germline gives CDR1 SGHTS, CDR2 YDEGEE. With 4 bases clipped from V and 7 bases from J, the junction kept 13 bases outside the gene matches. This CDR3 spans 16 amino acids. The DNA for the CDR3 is TGTGCCAGCAGCCCGTGGGTAGGACAGGGAGTGAATGAGCAGTTCTTC. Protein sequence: CASSPWVGQGVNEQFF.

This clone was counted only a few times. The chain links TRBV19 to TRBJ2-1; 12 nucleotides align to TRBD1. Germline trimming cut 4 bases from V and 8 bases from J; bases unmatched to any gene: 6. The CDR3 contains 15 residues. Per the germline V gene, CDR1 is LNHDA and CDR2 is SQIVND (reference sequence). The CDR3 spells CASSRGQGAGDEQFF. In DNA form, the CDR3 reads TGTGCCAGTAGTAGGGGACAGGGGGCTGGGGATGAGCAGTTCTTC.

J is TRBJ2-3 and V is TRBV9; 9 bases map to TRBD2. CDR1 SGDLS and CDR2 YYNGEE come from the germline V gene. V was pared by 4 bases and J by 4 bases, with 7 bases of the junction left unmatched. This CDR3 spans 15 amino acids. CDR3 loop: CASSPRAGGPDTQYF. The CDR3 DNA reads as TGTGCCAGCAGCCCCCGGGCGGGAGGGCCAGATACGCAGTATTTT.

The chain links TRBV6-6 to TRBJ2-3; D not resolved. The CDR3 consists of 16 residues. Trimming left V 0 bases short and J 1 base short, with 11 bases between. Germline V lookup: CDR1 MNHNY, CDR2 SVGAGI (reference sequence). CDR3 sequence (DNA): TGTGCCAGCAGTTACTCGAGCCTACCCGGCACAGATACGCAGTATTTT. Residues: CASSYSSLPGTDTQYF.

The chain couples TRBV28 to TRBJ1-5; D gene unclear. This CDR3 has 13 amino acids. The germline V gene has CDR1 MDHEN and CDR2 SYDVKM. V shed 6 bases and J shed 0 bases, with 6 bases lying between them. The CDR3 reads CASSPDSNQPQHF. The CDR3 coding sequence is TGTGCCAGCAGCCCAGATAGCAATCAGCCCCAGCATTTT.

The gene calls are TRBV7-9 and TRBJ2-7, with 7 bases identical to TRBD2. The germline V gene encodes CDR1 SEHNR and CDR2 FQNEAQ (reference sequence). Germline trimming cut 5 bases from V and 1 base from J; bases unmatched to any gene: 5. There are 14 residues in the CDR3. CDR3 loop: CASSLTSESYEQYF. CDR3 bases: TGTGCCAGCAGCCTCACTAGCGAGTCCTACGAGCAGTACTTC.

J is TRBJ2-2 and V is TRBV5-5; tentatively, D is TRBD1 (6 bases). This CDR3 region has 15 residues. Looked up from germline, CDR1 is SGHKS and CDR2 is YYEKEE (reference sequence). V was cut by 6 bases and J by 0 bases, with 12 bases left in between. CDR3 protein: CASTPDRTNTGELFF. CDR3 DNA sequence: TGTGCCAGCACCCCGGACAGAACGAACACCGGGGAGCTGTTTTTT.

The CDR3 is CASSMRGNQPQHF. The CDR3 coding sequence is TGTGCCAGTAGTATGCGCGGAAATCAGCCCCAGCATTTT. V usage is TRBV19 and J usage is TRBJ1-5, with D uncertain. The CDR3 length is 13 residues. CDR1 and CDR2 (germline): LNHDA, SQIVND (reference sequence). V lost 3 bases to trimming and J lost 4 bases, with 7 bases between them. The whole variable domain, remainder taken from reference TRBV19 and TRBJ1-5, is DGGITQSPKYLFRKEGQNVTLSCEQNLNHDAMYWYRQDPGQGLRLIYYSQIVNDFQKGDIAEGYSVSREKKESFPLTVTSAQKNPTAFYLCASSMRGNQPQHFGDGTRLSIL.

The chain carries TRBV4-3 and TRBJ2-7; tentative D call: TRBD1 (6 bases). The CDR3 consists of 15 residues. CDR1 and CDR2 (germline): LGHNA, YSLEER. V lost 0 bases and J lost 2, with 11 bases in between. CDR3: CASSQEYEGAYEQYF. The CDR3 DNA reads TGCGCCAGCAGCCAAGAATACGAGGGGGCCTACGAGCAGTACTTC.

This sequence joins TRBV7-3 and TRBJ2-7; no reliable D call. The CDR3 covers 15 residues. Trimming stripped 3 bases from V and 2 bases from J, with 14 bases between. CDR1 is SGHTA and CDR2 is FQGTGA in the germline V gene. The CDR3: CASSFGANQAYEQYF. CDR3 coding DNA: TGTGCCAGCAGCTTCGGTGCAAACCAGGCCTACGAGCAGTACTTC.

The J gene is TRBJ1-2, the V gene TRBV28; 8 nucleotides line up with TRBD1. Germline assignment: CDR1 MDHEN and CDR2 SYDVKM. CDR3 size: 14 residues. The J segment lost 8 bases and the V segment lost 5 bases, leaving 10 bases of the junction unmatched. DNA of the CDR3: TGTGCCAGCAGTGTGAGGACAGGGATTCGCGGCTACACCTTC. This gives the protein CASSVRTGIRGYTF.

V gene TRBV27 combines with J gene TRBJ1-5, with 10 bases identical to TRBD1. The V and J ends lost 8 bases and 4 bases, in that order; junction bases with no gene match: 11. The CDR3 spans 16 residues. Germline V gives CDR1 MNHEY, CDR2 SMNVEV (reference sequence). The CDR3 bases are TGTGCCAGCTCGCCCGGGACAGGGGTTCGTAATCAGCCCCAGCATTTT. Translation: CASSPGTGVRNQPQHF.

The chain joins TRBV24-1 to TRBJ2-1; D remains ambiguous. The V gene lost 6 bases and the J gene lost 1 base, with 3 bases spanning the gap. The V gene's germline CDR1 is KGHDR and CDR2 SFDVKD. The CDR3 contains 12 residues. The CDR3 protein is CATSRSYNEQFF. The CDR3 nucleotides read TGTGCCACCAGTCGGTCCTACAATGAGCAGTTCTTC.

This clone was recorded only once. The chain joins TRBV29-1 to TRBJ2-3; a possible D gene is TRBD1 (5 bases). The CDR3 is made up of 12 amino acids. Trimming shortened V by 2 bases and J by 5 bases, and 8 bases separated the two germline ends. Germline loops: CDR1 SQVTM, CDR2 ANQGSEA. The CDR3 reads CSVERGGDTQYF. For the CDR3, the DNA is TGCAGCGTTGAAAGGGGTGGAGATACGCAGTATTTT.

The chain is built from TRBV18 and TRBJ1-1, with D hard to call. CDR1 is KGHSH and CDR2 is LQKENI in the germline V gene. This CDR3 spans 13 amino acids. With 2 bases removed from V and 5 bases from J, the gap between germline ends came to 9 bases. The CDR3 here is CASSPGQRTEAFF. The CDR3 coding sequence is TGTGCCAGCTCACCAGGGCAGAGAACTGAAGCTTTCTTT.

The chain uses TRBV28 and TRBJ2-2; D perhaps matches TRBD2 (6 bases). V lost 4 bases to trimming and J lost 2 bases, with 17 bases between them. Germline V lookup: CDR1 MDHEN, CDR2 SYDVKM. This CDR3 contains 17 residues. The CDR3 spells CASSYPTASENTGELFF. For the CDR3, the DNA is TGTGCCAGCAGTTACCCGACGGCTAGCGAAAACACCGGGGAGCTGTTTTTT.

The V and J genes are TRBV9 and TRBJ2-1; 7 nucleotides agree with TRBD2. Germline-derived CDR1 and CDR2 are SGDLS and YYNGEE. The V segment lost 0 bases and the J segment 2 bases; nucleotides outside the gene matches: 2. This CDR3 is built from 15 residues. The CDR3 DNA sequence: TGTGCCAGCAGCGTAGGTCTAGCGGCCTACAATGAGCAGTTCTTC. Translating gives CASSVGLAAYNEQFF.

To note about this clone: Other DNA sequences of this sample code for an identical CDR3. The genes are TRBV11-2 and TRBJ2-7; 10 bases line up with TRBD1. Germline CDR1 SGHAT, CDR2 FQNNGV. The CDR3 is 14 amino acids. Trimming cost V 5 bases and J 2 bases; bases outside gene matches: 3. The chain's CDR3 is CASSPGTGAYEQYF. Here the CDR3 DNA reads TGTGCCAGCAGCCCAGGGACAGGGGCCTACGAGCAGTACTTC.

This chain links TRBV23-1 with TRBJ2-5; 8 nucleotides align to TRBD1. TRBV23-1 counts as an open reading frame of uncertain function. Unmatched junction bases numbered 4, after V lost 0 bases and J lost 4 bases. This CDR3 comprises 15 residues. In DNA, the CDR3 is TGCGCCAGCAGTCAATCGGACAGGGCCGGAGAGACCCAGTACTTC. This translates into CASSQSDRAGETQYF.

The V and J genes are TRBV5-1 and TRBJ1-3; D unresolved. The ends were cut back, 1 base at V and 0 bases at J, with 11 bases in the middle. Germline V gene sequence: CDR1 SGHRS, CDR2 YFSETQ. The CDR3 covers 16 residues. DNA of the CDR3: TGCGCCAGCAGCTTGTCTTTCGGGTTCTCTGGAAACACCATATATTTT. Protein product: CASSLSFGFSGNTIYF.

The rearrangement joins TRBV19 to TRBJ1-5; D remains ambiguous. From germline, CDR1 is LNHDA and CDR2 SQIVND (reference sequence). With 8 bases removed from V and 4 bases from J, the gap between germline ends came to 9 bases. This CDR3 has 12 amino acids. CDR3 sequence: CASEAQNQPQHF. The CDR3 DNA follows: TGTGCCAGTGAGGCCCAGAATCAGCCCCAGCATTTT.